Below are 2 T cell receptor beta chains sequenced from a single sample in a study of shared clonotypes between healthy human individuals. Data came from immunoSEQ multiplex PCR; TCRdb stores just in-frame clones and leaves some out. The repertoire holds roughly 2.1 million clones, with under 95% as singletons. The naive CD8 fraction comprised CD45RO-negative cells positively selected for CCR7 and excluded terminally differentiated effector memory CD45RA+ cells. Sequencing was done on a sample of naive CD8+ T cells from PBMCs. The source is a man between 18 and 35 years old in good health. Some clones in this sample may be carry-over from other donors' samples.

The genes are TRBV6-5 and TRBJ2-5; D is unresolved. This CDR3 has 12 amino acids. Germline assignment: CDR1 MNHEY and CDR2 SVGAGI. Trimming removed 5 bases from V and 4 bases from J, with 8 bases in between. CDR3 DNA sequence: TGTGCCAGCAGTAAGAATCCAGAGACCCAGTACTTC. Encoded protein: CASSKNPETQYF.

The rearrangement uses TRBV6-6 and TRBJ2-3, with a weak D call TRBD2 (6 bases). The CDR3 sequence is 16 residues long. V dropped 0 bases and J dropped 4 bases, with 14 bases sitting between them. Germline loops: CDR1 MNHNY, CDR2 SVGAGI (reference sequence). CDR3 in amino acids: CASSYSIGSRSDTQYF. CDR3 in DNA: TGTGCCAGCAGTTACTCGATCGGGAGTCGGTCAGATACGCAGTATTTT.